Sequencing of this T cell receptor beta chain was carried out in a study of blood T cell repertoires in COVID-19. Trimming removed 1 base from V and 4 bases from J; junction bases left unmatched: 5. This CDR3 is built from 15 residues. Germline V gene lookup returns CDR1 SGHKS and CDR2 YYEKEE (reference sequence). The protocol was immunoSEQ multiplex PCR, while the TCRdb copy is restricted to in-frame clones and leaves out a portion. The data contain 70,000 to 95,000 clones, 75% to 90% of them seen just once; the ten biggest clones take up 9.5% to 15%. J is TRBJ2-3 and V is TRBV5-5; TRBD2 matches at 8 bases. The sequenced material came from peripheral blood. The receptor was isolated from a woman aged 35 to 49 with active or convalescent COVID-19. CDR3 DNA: TGTGCCAGCAGCTTGCTGCCGCGGGAGGCAGATACGCAGTATTTT. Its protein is CASSLLPREADTQYF.